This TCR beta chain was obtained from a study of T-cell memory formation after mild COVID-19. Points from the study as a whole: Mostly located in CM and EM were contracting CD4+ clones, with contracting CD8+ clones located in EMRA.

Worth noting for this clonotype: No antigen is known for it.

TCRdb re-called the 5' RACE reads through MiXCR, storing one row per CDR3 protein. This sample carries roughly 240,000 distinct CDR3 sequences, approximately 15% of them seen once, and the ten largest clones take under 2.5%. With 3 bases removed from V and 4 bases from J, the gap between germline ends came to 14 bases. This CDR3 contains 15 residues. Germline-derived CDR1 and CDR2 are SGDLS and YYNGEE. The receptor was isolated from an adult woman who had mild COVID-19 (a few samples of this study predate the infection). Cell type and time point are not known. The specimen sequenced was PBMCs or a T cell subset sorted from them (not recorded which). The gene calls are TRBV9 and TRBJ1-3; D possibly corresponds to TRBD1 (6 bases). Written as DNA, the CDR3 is TGTGCCAGCAGCGACCGAGGGGGTTCGGGAAACACCATATATTTT. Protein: CASSDRGGSGNTIYF.